This entry describes one T cell receptor beta chain. A second PCR, run for roughly 7 to 11 cycles, used a sample-barcoded 5' primer plus a J-beta primer mix. TCRdb called the 5' RACE reads again in MiXCR, with one record for every CDR3 protein. This table holds approximately 320,000 distinct CDR3 sequences, 25% to 30% found once. The sample comes from a study of blood T cells in healthy people across ages. The sequenced material came from blood. This clonotype originated in a woman aged 70-85 years in good health.

In nucleotides, the CDR3 is TGTGCCAGCAGCCACGGACCCGGAAGCTCCTACAATGAGCAGTTCTTC. It codes for CASSHGPGSSYNEQFF. The V and J genes are TRBV6-1 and TRBJ2-1; D call uncertain. Germline lookup yields CDR1 MNHNS and CDR2 SASEGT. The CDR3 has 16 amino acids. V was cut by 6 bases and J by 0 bases, with 15 bases left in between.